This entry features one T cell receptor beta chain sequence. The sample originates from a study of T cell changes during pregnancy in multiple sclerosis. The CDR3 spans 17 residues. V trimming: 4 bases; J trimming: 8 bases; junction bases outside the gene matches: 17. CDR1 is SEHNR and CDR2 is FQNEAQ in the germline V gene (reference sequence). Assay: immunoSEQ multiplex PCR; the TCRdb copy retains only in-frame clones and omits some. This sample has over 7,000 clones, with around 86% found just once. The specimen comprised CD8+ T cells from peripheral blood mononuclear cells, sampled in the first trimester of pregnancy. V gene TRBV7-9 combines with J gene TRBJ2-1, with 7 nucleotides matching TRBD2. The sequence was collected from a female donor in good health, enrolled as a control in a pregnancy study. CDR3 sequence reads: CASSYPPLAAPGDEQFF. DNA for the CDR3: TGTGCCAGCAGCTACCCCCCGCTAGCGGCCCCCGGCGATGAGCAGTTCTTC.